What follows are 20 T cell receptor beta chains derived from one specimen sequenced in a study of CD8+ T cells in alopecia areata. Extraction and reverse transcription of RNA yielded cDNA as the sequencing template. Only in-frame clones appear in the TCRdb table, and some are missing; sequencing was by immunoSEQ multiplex PCR. The sample contains around 270,000 clones, roughly 60% of which appear only once. The treatment was: oral pan-JAK inhibitor, 5-10 mg twice daily. The starting material was CD4+ T cells sorted from blood, obtained at week 24, from a patient treated with tofacitinib. The receptors were gathered from a human donor with alopecia areata.

Here the CDR3 reads CAWSNQQGVVGTEAFF. CDR3 bases: TGTGCCTGGAGTAACCAACAGGGGGTCGTCGGCACTGAAGCTTTCTTT. The rearrangement links TRBV30 to TRBJ1-1; TRBD1 matches 8 bases. CDR3 length: 16 residues. V shed 2 bases and J 4 bases; nucleotides not matched to a gene: 12. The germline CDR1 and CDR2 sequences are GTSNPN and SVGIG (reference sequence).

The rearrangement links TRBV6-1 to TRBJ2-5; weak D call: TRBD1 (7 bases). Trimming left V 1 base short and J 7 bases short, with 13 bases between. Germline V gene lookup returns CDR1 MNHNS and CDR2 SASEGT. The CDR3 is 14 residues long. DNA of the CDR3: TGTGCCAGCAGTGAAGACAGGGGAGGTGGGACCCAGTACTTC. It is translated as CASSEDRGGGTQYF.

CDR3 loop: CASSRSGRGSYNEQFF. The CDR3 coding sequence is TGTGCCAGCAGCCGGTCTGGGCGGGGGTCCTACAATGAGCAGTTCTTC. The V and J genes are TRBV11-2 and TRBJ2-1, with 7 positions matching TRBD2. The trim removed 5 bases at V and 1 base at J, leaving 8 bases unmatched. Germline lookup yields CDR1 SGHAT and CDR2 FQNNGV. The CDR3 has 16 amino acids.

This clone qualifies as medium-sized (0.01 to 0.1%). This chain connects TRBV5-4 to TRBJ2-7; tentatively, D is TRBD2 (5 bases). Between the trimmed V and J ends, which lost 0 bases and 1 base, there was a span of 11 bases. Per germline, CDR1 SGHNT and CDR2 YYREEE (reference sequence). CDR3 length: 15 amino acids. The CDR3 here is CASSLGPAGSYEQYF. In DNA form, the CDR3 reads TGTGCCAGCAGCTTGGGGCCGGCGGGTTCCTACGAGCAGTACTTC.

This sequence joins TRBV20-1 and TRBJ2-1; D unclear. From germline, CDR1 is DFQATT and CDR2 SNEGSKA (reference sequence). Trimming left V 3 bases short and J 10 bases short, with 7 bases between. The CDR3 length is 10 residues. DNA of the CDR3: TGCAGTGCTAGTGGCCGGGAGCAGTTCTTC. It yields the protein CSASGREQFF.

This clone has a handful of counts. The chain employs TRBV9 and TRBJ2-3, with D unclear. V dropped 4 bases and J dropped 2 bases, with 5 bases sitting between them. This CDR3 has 12 amino acids. Per germline, CDR1 SGDLS and CDR2 YYNGEE. The CDR3 DNA reads as TGTGCCAGCAGCAAAATCACAGATACGCAGTATTTT. Translating it yields CASSKITDTQYF.

V gene TRBV7-9 combines with J gene TRBJ2-1; TRBD1 matches 7 bases. J was trimmed by 8 bases and V by 3 bases; bases with no gene match: 4. This CDR3 spans 13 amino acids. Per germline, CDR1 SEHNR and CDR2 FQNEAQ (reference sequence). This CDR3 is CASSLTGFHEQFF. DNA of the CDR3: TGTGCCAGCAGCTTGACAGGGTTCCATGAGCAGTTCTTC.

This clone was observed a handful of times. This chain links TRBV2 with TRBJ2-2, with unresolved D. The V gene's germline CDR1 is SNHLY and CDR2 FYNNEI. With 3 bases removed from V and 6 bases from J, the gap between germline ends came to 14 bases. The CDR3 consists of 15 residues. The CDR3 nucleotides are TGTGCCAGCAGTGAGAGTTTAGTCCTACCCGGGGAGCTGTTTTTT. The encoded protein is CASSESLVLPGELFF.

This chain links TRBV7-2 with TRBJ2-3, with a possible D match to TRBD2 (6 bases). Germline V CDR1 and CDR2: SGHTA, FQGNSA. The CDR3 has 17 amino acids. V gave up 2 bases and J gave up 0 bases, with 15 bases separating them. CDR3 DNA sequence: TGTGCCAGCAGCTTAAGGTTCGGGGGTGAGAGCACAGATACGCAGTATTTT. This encodes CASSLRFGGESTDTQYF.

V and J are TRBV5-4 and TRBJ2-5; D is perhaps TRBD1 (6 bases). Per germline, CDR1 SGHNT and CDR2 YYREEE (reference sequence). The CDR3 is made up of 14 amino acids. The V gene lost 2 bases and the J gene lost 3 bases, with 11 bases spanning the gap. CDR3 in amino acids: CASSFSGQKETQYF. As DNA, the CDR3 is TGTGCCAGCAGCTTTTCCGGACAGAAAGAGACCCAGTACTTC.

This chain uses TRBV5-1 with TRBJ2-1; no firm D call. V lost 0 bases and J 8 bases, leaving 12 bases between the germline ends. From germline, CDR1 is SGHRS and CDR2 YFSETQ. CDR3 length: 14 residues. CDR3 residues: CASSLVGPRDEQFF. The CDR3, as DNA: TGCGCCAGCAGCTTGGTGGGTCCTCGGGATGAGCAGTTCTTC.

The rearrangement links TRBV5-1 to TRBJ2-6; no firm D call. Per germline, CDR1 SGHRS and CDR2 YFSETQ. The CDR3 loop spans 16 amino acids. V lost 1 base and J lost 0, with 8 bases in between. The CDR3 DNA sequence: TGCGCCAGCAGCTTGTCACCTTCCTCTGGGGCCAACGTCCTGACTTTC. Its translation: CASSLSPSSGANVLTF.

This rearrangement joins TRBV9 to TRBJ1-4; D not resolved. With 10 bases removed from V and 7 bases from J, the gap between germline ends came to 17 bases. The length of the CDR3 is 13 residues. Germline CDR1 SGDLS, CDR2 YYNGEE. The CDR3 is CAGEALRIEKLFF. The CDR3, as DNA: TGTGCCGGTGAGGCCTTGAGGATTGAAAAACTGTTTTTT.

V gene TRBV5-6 combines with J gene TRBJ1-1; 11 positions match TRBD1. The V gene end was trimmed by 1 base and the J gene end by 1 base; junction bases not matched to a gene: 3. This CDR3 spans 16 amino acids. CDR1 is SGHDT and CDR2 is YYEEEE in the germline V gene. The CDR3 DNA is TGTGCCAGCAGCTTGTGGACAGGGGGCAGGAACACTGAAGCTTTCTTT. It codes for CASSLWTGGRNTEAFF.

V gene TRBV29-1 combines with J gene TRBJ2-5; D could derive from TRBD1 or TRBD2 (6 bases each). CDR1 and CDR2 (germline): SQVTM, ANQGSEA. The length of the CDR3 is 16 residues. Trimming removed 3 bases from V and 5 bases from J, with 22 bases in between. CDR3 DNA sequence: TGCAGCGTTGAGGGGGGCGTGATACAAGGGATGGAGACCCAGTACTTC. It codes for CSVEGGVIQGMETQYF.

This chain connects TRBV7-2 to TRBJ2-5; D gene unclear. Trimming took 5 bases from V and 1 from J, leaving 14 bases between them. There are 15 residues in the CDR3. Germline V gives CDR1 SGHTA, CDR2 FQGNSA. This chain's CDR3 is CASSRIRTAQETQYF. As DNA, the CDR3 is TGTGCCAGCAGCCGAATAAGGACGGCCCAAGAGACCCAGTACTTC.

Concerning this clone: Other DNA sequences in this sample translate to the same CDR3. The chain carries TRBV30 and TRBJ1-1; no clear D. This CDR3 region has 13 residues. Trimming shortened V by 0 bases and J by 4 bases, and 9 bases separated the two germline ends. CDR1 is GTSNPN, CDR2 SVGIG, per germline (reference sequence). The CDR3 loop reads CAWSVAGGTEAFF. DNA for the CDR3: TGTGCCTGGAGTGTGGCGGGAGGCACTGAAGCTTTCTTT. The full variable domain, with the rest looked up from reference TRBV30 and TRBJ1-1, is SQTIHQWPATLVQPVGSPLSLECTVEGTSNPNLYWYRQAAGRGLQLLFYSVGIGQISSEVPQNLSASRPQDRQFILSSKKLLLSDSGFYLCAWSVAGGTEAFFGQGTRLTVV.

The V call is TRBV5-1, the J call TRBJ2-3; D ambiguous. CDR3 length: 14 amino acids. The V end was cut by 2 bases, the J end by 0 bases, with 7 bases between. Per the germline V gene, CDR1 is SGHRS and CDR2 is YFSETQ. CDR3 sequence: CASSFTGSTDTQYF. The DNA for the CDR3 is TGCGCCAGCAGCTTCACCGGTAGCACAGATACGCAGTATTTT.

This chain connects TRBV30 to TRBJ2-1; tentative D call: TRBD2 (7 bases). Germline CDR1 and CDR2: GTSNPN and SVGIG (reference sequence). V was shortened by 0 bases and J by 2 bases, with 8 bases between the two germline ends. The CDR3 totals 14 residues. In DNA form, the CDR3 reads TGTGCCTGGAGTGTAGGGGGGGCCTACAATGAGCAGTTCTTC. It codes for CAWSVGGAYNEQFF.

The chain links TRBV19 to TRBJ1-3; 7 nucleotides match TRBD1. Germline values: CDR1 LNHDA, CDR2 SQIVND (reference sequence). There are 16 residues in the CDR3. J gave up 0 bases and V 10 bases, and 12 bases lay outside the gene matches. The CDR3 nucleotides are TGTGCCACTCCGACAGGGAGCCTTCTCTCTGGAAACACCATATATTTT. Its protein product is CATPTGSLLSGNTIYF.